Presented here are 13 T cell receptor beta chains from one specimen sequenced in a study of blood T cell repertoires in COVID-19. Profiling relied on immunoSEQ multiplex PCR, and the TCRdb table lists in-frame clones only, not all of them. The repertoire holds roughly 99,000 clones, with about 90% as singletons. Sequencing used peripheral blood. These receptors came from a man aged 35 to 55 with active or convalescent COVID-19.

The genes are TRBV4-1 and TRBJ1-1; 7 nucleotides align to TRBD1. The trim removed 4 bases at V and 4 bases at J, leaving 9 bases unmatched. This CDR3 has 15 amino acids. Germline CDR1 and CDR2: MGHRA and YSYEKL. CDR3 residues: CASSLNDRAGTEAFF. CDR3 DNA: TGCGCCAGCAGCCTGAACGACAGGGCGGGCACTGAAGCTTTCTTT.

This clone was detected a few times. The chain combines TRBV9 with TRBJ2-1; a weak D match, TRBD2 (5 bases). Germline V gene sequence: CDR1 SGDLS, CDR2 YYNGEE. V was shortened by 2 bases and J by 9 bases, with 15 bases between the two germline ends. CDR3 length equals 14 residues. DNA of the CDR3: TGTGCCAGCAGCGTGTACGGGGAAAGCGGTGAGCAGTTCTTC. It yields the protein CASSVYGESGEQFF.

This clone was seen a single time. This rearrangement joins TRBV18 to TRBJ1-1; D may be TRBD1 (5 bases). The CDR3 runs to 17 residues. Germline values: CDR1 KGHSH, CDR2 LQKENI. The V end was cut by 5 bases, the J end by 1 base, with 20 bases between. CDR3 DNA: TGTGCCAGCTCAAAACCAAGGGGTGCGAGGCAGAACACTGAAGCTTTCTTT. Translation: CASSKPRGARQNTEAFF. Supplemented by reference TRBV18 and TRBJ1-1, the full variable domain reads NAGVMQNPRHLVRRRGQEARLRCSPMKGHSHVYWYRQLPEEGLKFMVYLQKENIIDESGMPKERFSAEFPKEGPSILRIQQVVRGDSAAYFCASSKPRGARQNTEAFFGQGTRLTVV.

The rearrangement uses TRBV7-9 and TRBJ1-4, with D hard to call. This CDR3 spans 15 amino acids. The germline V gene has CDR1 SEHNR and CDR2 FQNEAQ (reference sequence). V dropped 4 bases and J dropped 5 bases, with 14 bases sitting between them. CDR3 residues: CASSSRVGLNEKLFF. The CDR3 DNA reads TGTGCCAGCAGCTCTCGTGTTGGCTTGAATGAAAAACTGTTTTTT. Full variable domain (remainder filled in from reference TRBV7-9 and TRBJ1-4): DTGVSQNPRHKITKRGQNVTFRCDPISEHNRLYWYRQTLGQGPEFLTYFQNEAQLEKSRLLSDRFSAERPKGSFSTLEIQRTEQGDSAMYLCASSSRVGLNEKLFFGSGTQLSVL.

The chain links TRBV28 to TRBJ2-3, with TRBD1 matching 8 bases. Per germline, CDR1 MDHEN and CDR2 SYDVKM. This CDR3 contains 16 residues. V trimming: 5 bases; J trimming: 5 bases; junction bases outside the gene matches: 12. This CDR3 is CASSEQGAVLGDTQYF. CDR3 bases: TGTGCCAGCAGTGAGCAGGGGGCGGTATTAGGAGATACGCAGTATTTT.

This clone turned up a few times. This chain joins TRBV7-6 and TRBJ2-2; a possible D gene is TRBD1 (6 bases). Looked up from germline, CDR1 is SGHVS and CDR2 is FNYEAQ. V was shortened by 5 bases and J by 5 bases, with 15 bases between the two germline ends. The CDR3 covers 15 residues. The DNA for the CDR3 is TGTGCCAGCAGCAAACAGGGAAGAGAAACCGGGGAGCTGTTTTTT. Amino acid sequence: CASSKQGRETGELFF.

This clone was observed once. This chain links TRBV6-5 with TRBJ1-2; D unclear. V lost 5 bases, J lost 2 bases, and 15 bases lay in between. The CDR3 totals 15 residues. Germline loops: CDR1 MNHEY, CDR2 SVGAGI. DNA of the CDR3: TGTGCCAGCAGTCCCCCGAACAGCGGGAACTATGGCTACACCTTC. This sequence encodes CASSPPNSGNYGYTF.

V and J are TRBV15 and TRBJ1-5, with 9 bases fitting TRBD1. The germline gives CDR1 LNHNV, CDR2 YYDKDF (reference sequence). J lost 6 bases, V lost 1 base, and 4 bases had no gene match. The CDR3 extends over 15 amino acids. The CDR3 reads CATSRGGQGSQPQHF. The CDR3 DNA is TGTGCCACCAGCAGAGGGGGACAGGGAAGTCAGCCCCAGCATTTT.

The chain is built from TRBV6-2 or TRBV6-3 and TRBJ1-5; 9 bases line up with TRBD1. This CDR3 comprises 16 residues. With V trimmed by 5 bases and J by 3 bases, 8 bases remained unmatched. Germline CDR1 reads MNHEY; CDR2 reads SVGEGT. Here the CDR3 DNA reads TGTGCCAGCAGTCCGGGACAGGGACCCCACAATCAGCCCCAGCATTTT. The encoded protein is CASSPGQGPHNQPQHF.

This chain links TRBV9 with TRBJ1-3, with a weak D call TRBD1 (6 bases). CDR3 length: 16 residues. With 4 bases removed from V and 2 bases from J, the gap between germline ends came to 16 bases. Germline V gene sequence: CDR1 SGDLS, CDR2 YYNGEE. The CDR3 coding sequence is TGTGCCAGCAGCAATTCACAGGGTTTGACTGGAAACACCATATATTTT. It is translated as CASSNSQGLTGNTIYF.

The chain joins TRBV28 to TRBJ1-5; unclear D gene. The CDR3 contains 13 residues. Germline CDR1 is MDHEN and CDR2 is SYDVKM. The V end was cut by 4 bases, the J end by 0 bases, with 4 bases between. CDR3 sequence: CASSYYSNQPQHF. The CDR3 DNA follows: TGTGCCAGCAGTTACTATAGCAATCAGCCCCAGCATTTT.

The genes are TRBV7-2 and TRBJ1-3; tentatively, D is TRBD1 (5 bases). This CDR3 region has 16 residues. The germline gives CDR1 SGHTA, CDR2 FQGNSA. Trimming removed 3 bases at V and 0 bases at J, with 12 bases between. CDR3 amino acids: CASSLGLPSSGNTIYF. The CDR3 DNA reads as TGTGCCAGCAGCTTGGGACTGCCGAGCTCTGGAAACACCATATATTTT. Filled out from reference TRBV7-2 and TRBJ1-3, the complete variable domain reads GAGVSQSPSNKVTEKGKDVELRCDPISGHTALYWYRQSLGQGLEFLIYFQGNSAPDKSGLPSDRFSAERTGGSVSTLTIQRTQQEDSAVYLCASSLGLPSSGNTIYFGEGSWLTVV.

The CDR3 region is CASSGEAGTDGYTF. CDR3 nucleotide sequence: TGCGCCAGCAGCGGTGAAGCCGGGACAGATGGCTACACCTTC. V usage is TRBV5-1 and J usage is TRBJ1-2; TRBD1 agrees at 7 bases. The V and J ends lost 4 bases and 6 bases, in that order; junction bases with no gene match: 9. From germline, CDR1 is SGHRS and CDR2 YFSETQ. There are 14 residues in the CDR3.